This T cell receptor (beta chain) was sequenced during a study of human versus mouse CDR3 diversity and MHC coevolution. The CDR3 covers 16 residues. The trim removed 4 bases at V and 0 bases at J, leaving 5 bases unmatched. Germline assignment: CDR1 SGHNT and CDR2 YENEEA. This table comes from immunoSEQ multiplex PCR, and its TCRdb copy is limited to in-frame clones, with some not included. The sample includes about 80,000 clones, about 93% of them seen just once. General study findings and limits: Clonal inequality was lowest in most of the three human donors. Humans had the largest estimated TCR beta repertoire, 1.5 million to 2 million clonotypes.

Details on this clone: Antigen unknown.

Sequences were obtained from naive CD4+ T cells from blood. Subset here: CD45RO-negative CD62L-positive naive CD4 T cells. The J gene is TRBJ2-3, the V gene TRBV11-3, with TRBD2 identical over 9 bases. The receptor comes from a person aged 25 to 69 in good health. In DNA form, the CDR3 reads TGTGCCAGCAGCTCGACTAGCGGATATAGCACAGATACGCAGTATTTT. It yields the protein CASSSTSGYSTDTQYF.